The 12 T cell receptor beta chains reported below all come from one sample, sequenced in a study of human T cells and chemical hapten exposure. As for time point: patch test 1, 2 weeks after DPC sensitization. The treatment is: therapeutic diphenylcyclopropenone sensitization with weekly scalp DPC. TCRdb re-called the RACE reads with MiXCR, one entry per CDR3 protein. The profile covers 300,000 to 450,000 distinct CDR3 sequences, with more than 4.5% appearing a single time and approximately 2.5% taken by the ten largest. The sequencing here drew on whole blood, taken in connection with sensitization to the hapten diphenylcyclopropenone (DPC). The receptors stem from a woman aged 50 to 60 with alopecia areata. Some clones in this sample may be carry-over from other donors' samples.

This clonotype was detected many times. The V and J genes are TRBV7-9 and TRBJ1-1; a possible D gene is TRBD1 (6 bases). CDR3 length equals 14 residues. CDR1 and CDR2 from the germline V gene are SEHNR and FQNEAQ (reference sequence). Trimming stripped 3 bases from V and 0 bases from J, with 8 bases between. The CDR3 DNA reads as TGTGCCAGCAGCTTTACAGGGTTGAACACTGAAGCTTTCTTT. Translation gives CASSFTGLNTEAFF.

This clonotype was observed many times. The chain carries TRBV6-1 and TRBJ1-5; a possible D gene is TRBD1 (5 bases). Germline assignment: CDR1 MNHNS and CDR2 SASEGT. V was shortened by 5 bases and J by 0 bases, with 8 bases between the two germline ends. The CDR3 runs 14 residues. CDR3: CASSFRDSNQPQHF. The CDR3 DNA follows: TGTGCCAGCAGTTTCAGGGATAGCAATCAGCCCCAGCATTTT.

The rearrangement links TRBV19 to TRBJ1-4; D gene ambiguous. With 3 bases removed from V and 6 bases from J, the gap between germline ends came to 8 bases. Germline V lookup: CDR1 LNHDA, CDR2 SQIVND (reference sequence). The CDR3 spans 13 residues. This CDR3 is CASSMVLHEKLFF. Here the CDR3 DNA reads TGTGCCAGTAGTATGGTGCTGCATGAAAAACTGTTTTTT.

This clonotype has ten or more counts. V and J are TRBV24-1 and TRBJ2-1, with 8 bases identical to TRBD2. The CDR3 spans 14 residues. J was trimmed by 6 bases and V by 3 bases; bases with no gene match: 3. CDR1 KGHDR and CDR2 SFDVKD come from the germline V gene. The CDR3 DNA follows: TGTGCCACCAGTGATGCACGGGGGGGCAATGAGCAGTTCTTC. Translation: CATSDARGGNEQFF.

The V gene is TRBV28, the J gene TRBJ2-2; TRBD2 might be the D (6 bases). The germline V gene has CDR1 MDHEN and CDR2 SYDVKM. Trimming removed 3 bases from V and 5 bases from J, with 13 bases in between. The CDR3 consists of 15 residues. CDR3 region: CASSLGREWTGELFF. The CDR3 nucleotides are TGTGCCAGCAGTTTGGGACGGGAGTGGACCGGGGAGCTGTTTTTT.

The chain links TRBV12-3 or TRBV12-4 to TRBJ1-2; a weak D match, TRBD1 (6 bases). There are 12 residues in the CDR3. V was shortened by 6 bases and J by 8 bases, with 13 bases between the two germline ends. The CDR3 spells CASSEYRAGYTF. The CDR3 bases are TGTGCCAGCAGCGAGTACAGGGCAGGCTACACCTTC.

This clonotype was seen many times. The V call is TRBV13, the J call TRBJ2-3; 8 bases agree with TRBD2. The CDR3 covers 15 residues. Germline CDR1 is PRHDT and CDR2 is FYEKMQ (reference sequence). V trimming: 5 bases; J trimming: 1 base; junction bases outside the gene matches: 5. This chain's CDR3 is CASSGGGSGTDTQYF. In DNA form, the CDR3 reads TGTGCCAGCAGCGGCGGGGGGTCTGGCACAGATACGCAGTATTTT.

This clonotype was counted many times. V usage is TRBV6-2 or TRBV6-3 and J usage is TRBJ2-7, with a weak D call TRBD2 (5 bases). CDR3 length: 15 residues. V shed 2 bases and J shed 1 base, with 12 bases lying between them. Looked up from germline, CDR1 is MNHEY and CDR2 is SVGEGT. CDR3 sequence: CASSYAPRGSYEQYF. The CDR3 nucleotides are TGTGCCAGCAGTTACGCCCCTCGGGGTTCCTACGAGCAGTACTTC.

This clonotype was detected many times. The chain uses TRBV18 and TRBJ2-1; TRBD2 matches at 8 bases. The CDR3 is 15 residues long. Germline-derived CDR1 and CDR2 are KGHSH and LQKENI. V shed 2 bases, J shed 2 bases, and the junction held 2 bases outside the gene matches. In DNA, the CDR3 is TGTGCCAGCTCACCATTGGGACTAGCCTACAATGAGCAGTTCTTC. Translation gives CASSPLGLAYNEQFF.

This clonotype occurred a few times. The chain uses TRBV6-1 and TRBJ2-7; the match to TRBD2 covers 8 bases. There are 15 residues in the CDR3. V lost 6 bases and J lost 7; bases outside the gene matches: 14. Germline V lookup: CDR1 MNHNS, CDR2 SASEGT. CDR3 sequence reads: CASRVTAGAPGEQYF. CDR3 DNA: TGTGCCAGCAGGGTAACAGCGGGGGCTCCGGGGGAGCAGTACTTC.

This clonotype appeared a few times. Here the CDR3 reads CSGRSGNTGELFF. The CDR3 nucleotides read TGCAGCGGCCGGAGCGGGAACACCGGGGAGCTGTTTTTT. The V and J genes are TRBV29-1 and TRBJ2-2; TRBD2 is a possible D gene (5 bases). This CDR3 is 13 amino acids long. Germline lookup yields CDR1 SQVTM and CDR2 ANQGSEA. V was cut by 7 bases and J by 1 base, with 10 bases left in between.

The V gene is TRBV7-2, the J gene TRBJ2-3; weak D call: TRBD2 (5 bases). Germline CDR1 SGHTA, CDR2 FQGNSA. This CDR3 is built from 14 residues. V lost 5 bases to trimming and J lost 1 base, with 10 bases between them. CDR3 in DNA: TGTGCCAGCAGCCCGGACTTCCGCACAGATACGCAGTATTTT. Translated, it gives CASSPDFRTDTQYF.